Listed below are T cell receptor beta chains from one sample, sequenced in a study of blood T cells in healthy people across ages. TCRdb passed the 5' RACE reads through MiXCR, listing each CDR3 protein once. The sample comprises 1.5 million to 2 million distinct CDR3 sequences, roughly 30% of which are singletons, and around 10% rests with the top ten. Sequenced: blood. These receptors all stem from a woman in her thirties in good health. Each CDR3 is given with its conserved first and last residue. D genes are given only for firm matches. Expanded clones are given a class, and other clones once, few, many or no size at all.

size	V	D	J	CDR3	DNA
.	TRBV6-5	.	TRBJ2-7	CASSYTRGSYEQYF	TGTGCCAGCAGTTACACGAGGGGCTCCTACGAGCAGTACTTC
few	TRBV7-8	TRBD1	TRBJ2-3	CASSLDRAYTDTQYF	TGTGCCAGCAGCCTTGACAGGGCCTACACAGATACGCAGTATTTT
few	TRBV28	TRBD1	TRBJ2-6	CATDRGDSGANVLTF	TGTGCCACCGACAGGGGGGACTCTGGGGCCAACGTCCTGACTTTC
.	TRBV13	TRBD2	TRBJ2-5	CASSLSLERELTAEETQYF	TGTGCCAGCAGCTTATCACTGGAGCGGGAGTTAACGGCCGAAGAGACCCAGTACTTC
.	TRBV11-2	.	TRBJ1-2	CASSSSGRGHGYTF	TGTGCCAGCAGCTCATCAGGGCGAGGGCATGGCTACACCTTC
few	TRBV10-1	TRBD1	TRBJ2-5	CASSPQGSKTQYF	TGCGCCAGCAGCCCACAGGGGTCCAAGACCCAGTACTTC
.	TRBV9	.	TRBJ1-1	CASSPRRGKGTEAFF	TGTGCCAGCAGCCCTAGACGGGGGAAAGGCACTGAAGCTTTCTTT
few	TRBV6-2/TRBV6-3	TRBD1	TRBJ1-2	CASSWTGGFGYTF	TGTGCCAGCAGTTGGACAGGGGGTTTTGGCTACACCTTC
.	TRBV5-1	TRBD1	TRBJ1-6	CASSWTGGIYNSPLHF	TGCGCCAGCAGCTGGACAGGGGGCATCTATAATTCACCCCTCCACTTT
.	TRBV9	.	TRBJ2-3	CASSVESGGNTDTQYF	TGTGCCAGCAGCGTTGAAAGCGGAGGGAACACAGATACGCAGTATTTT
few	TRBV15	.	TRBJ2-7	CATSRDWAGDSSYEQYF	TGTGCCACCAGCAGAGATTGGGCCGGAGATAGCTCCTACGAGCAGTACTTC
.	TRBV20-1	.	TRBJ2-3	CSARVSREAPDTQYF	TGCAGTGCTAGAGTATCGAGGGAGGCCCCAGATACGCAGTATTTT
.	TRBV6-4	.	TRBJ2-7	CASSDWRLLEQYF	TGTGCCAGCAGTGACTGGCGGTTATTGGAGCAGTACTTC
few	TRBV7-6	TRBD2	TRBJ2-3	CASSREDGVTDTQYF	TGTGCCAGCAGCCGGGAGGACGGGGTCACAGATACGCAGTATTTT
.	TRBV7-9	.	TRBJ1-2	CASSRGRAGDRYGYTF	TGTGCCAGCAGTCGAGGGCGAGCAGGGGATCGGTATGGCTACACCTTC
many	TRBV9	TRBD2	TRBJ2-1	CASSELAGGPNEQFF	TGTGCCAGCAGCGAACTAGCGGGGGGGCCAAATGAGCAGTTCTTC